These 21 T cell receptor beta chains came from one sample sequenced in a study of liver allograft versus peripheral blood T cells (TCRdb year 2020). Context from the whole study: In liver transplant recipients, the study looked at T cell receptor repertoires in the peripheral blood and set them against the repertoires found within the transplanted livers.

TCRdb lists the instrument as Illumina MiSeq. The raw public reads went through TCRdb reprocessing: fastp at Q25, MiXCR clone calling, in-frame beta chains kept. Rows are unified per CDR3 protein, each entry keeping the most common DNA and genes. This sample has a few thousand distinct CDR3 sequences in its table, and approximately 15% of those were observed once. The ten biggest clones cover about 3.1% of the sample. Every receptor here comes from a human patient who had a liver transplant. Donor T cells from the graft may be present among the T cells after a transplant.

The chain links TRBV30 to TRBJ1-3, with a possible D match to TRBD1 (6 bases). The CDR3 loop spans 14 amino acids. Trimming shortened V by 4 bases and J by 3 bases, and 13 bases separated the two germline ends. Per germline, CDR1 GTSNPN and CDR2 SVGIG (reference sequence). The CDR3 reads CAWKQGFFGNTIYF. CDR3 nucleotides: TGTGCCTGGAAACAGGGTTTCTTTGGAAACACCATATATTTT. The variable domain in full, with the rest retrieved from reference TRBV30 and TRBJ1-3, is SQTIHQWPATLVQPVGSPLSLECTVEGTSNPNLYWYRQAAGRGLQLLFYSVGIGQISSEVPQNLSASRPQDRQFILSSKKLLLSDSGFYLCAWKQGFFGNTIYFGEGSWLTVV.

By share of the sample, this clonotype is medium-sized. V usage is TRBV28 and J usage is TRBJ1-1; D is unresolved. Germline V gives CDR1 MDHEN, CDR2 SYDVKM. The CDR3 consists of 16 residues. Trimming left V 6 bases short and J 0 bases short, with 17 bases between. The CDR3 sequence: CASSSYELYMNTEAFF. The CDR3 coding sequence is TGTGCCAGCAGCTCCTACGAGCTTTACATGAACACTGAAGCTTTCTTT. The full variable domain, its missing parts supplied by reference TRBV28 and TRBJ1-1, is DVKVTQSSRYLVKRTGEKVFLECVQDMDHENMFWYRQDPGLGLRLIYFSYDVKMKEKGDIPEGYSVSREKKERFSLILESASTNQTSMYLCASSSYELYMNTEAFFGQGTRLTVV.

By frequency in the sample, this clonotype is large. The genes are TRBV19 and TRBJ1-1, with D hard to call. This CDR3 spans 14 amino acids. Per germline, CDR1 LNHDA and CDR2 SQIVND (reference sequence). Trimming took off 6 bases at V and 5 bases at J, with 16 bases between the two ends. The CDR3 reads CASSTARRETEAFF. The CDR3 DNA follows: TGTGCCAGTAGCACAGCGCGCCGGGAGACTGAAGCTTTCTTT.

In this sample, this clonotype is medium-sized. The V gene is TRBV18, the J gene TRBJ2-5; TRBD1 matches at 8 bases. Unmatched junction bases numbered 5, after V lost 1 base and J lost 4 bases. The CDR3 covers 15 residues. Looked up from germline, CDR1 is KGHSH and CDR2 is LQKENI. The chain's CDR3 is CASSPRQGWSETQYF. For the CDR3, the DNA is TGTGCCAGCTCACCACGACAGGGGTGGTCAGAGACCCAGTACTTC.

The chain couples TRBV19 to TRBJ1-5; D ambiguous. CDR3 size: 13 residues. Per germline, CDR1 LNHDA and CDR2 SQIVND (reference sequence). V lost 7 bases and J 1 base, leaving 8 bases between the germline ends. The CDR3 reads CASTRGSNQPQHF. The DNA of the CDR3 is TGTGCCAGTACCCGAGGGAGCAATCAGCCCCAGCATTTT. Looking up the rest from reference TRBV19 and TRBJ1-5 gives the full variable domain: DGGITQSPKYLFRKEGQNVTLSCEQNLNHDAMYWYRQDPGQGLRLIYYSQIVNDFQKGDIAEGYSVSREKKESFPLTVTSAQKNPTAFYLCASTRGSNQPQHFGDGTRLSIL.

This clonotype was observed many times. The genes are TRBV6-5 and TRBJ1-6; unclear D gene. The CDR3 sequence is 13 residues long. Germline assignment: CDR1 MNHEY and CDR2 SVGAGI. Trimming left V 4 bases short and J 10 bases short, with 11 bases between. The CDR3 nucleotides read TGTGCCAGCAGTTTCGGACGGCAATCACCCCTCCACTTT. It encodes CASSFGRQSPLHF.

The V gene is TRBV20-1, the J gene TRBJ1-3; 10 positions agree with TRBD1. Trimming removed 6 bases from V and 8 bases from J; junction bases left unmatched: 10. The CDR3 runs to 14 residues. Germline V gives CDR1 DFQATT, CDR2 SNEGSKA (reference sequence). In DNA form, the CDR3 reads TGCAGTGCGAAGACAGGGGGCGCAGGTTACACCATATATTTT. Residues: CSAKTGGAGYTIYF.

By share of the sample, this clonotype is medium-sized. V usage is TRBV6-6 and J usage is TRBJ2-3, with 9 positions matching TRBD1. The CDR3 sequence is 15 residues long. Losses at the gene ends were 6 bases for V and 0 bases for J; bases not matched to a gene: 4. Per the germline V gene, CDR1 is MNHNY and CDR2 is SVGAGI (reference sequence). The CDR3 loop is CASRGQGKSTDTQYF. Here the CDR3 DNA reads TGTGCCAGCAGAGGACAGGGGAAAAGCACAGATACGCAGTATTTT.

In its sample, this clonotype was seen a few times. The V and J genes are TRBV30 and TRBJ2-7; 7 positions agree with TRBD1. There are 12 residues in the CDR3. V shed 0 bases, J shed 10 bases, and the junction held 6 bases outside the gene matches. CDR1 is GTSNPN and CDR2 is SVGIG in the germline V gene (reference sequence). In nucleotides, the CDR3 is TGTGCCTGGAGTGTAGACAGGGTACTTCAGTACTTC. Amino acid sequence: CAWSVDRVLQYF.

The chain carries TRBV12-3 or TRBV12-4 and TRBJ2-5, with unresolved D. V was pared by 1 base and J by 7 bases, with 10 bases between. CDR3 length: 13 amino acids. In DNA, the CDR3 is TGTGCCAGCAGTTTAGTCCAGTTCGCGACCCAGTACTTC. Its translation: CASSLVQFATQYF.

By sample share, this clonotype is medium-sized. The J gene is TRBJ2-2, the V gene TRBV7-2; D is uncertain. This CDR3 has 14 residues. Germline V gene lookup returns CDR1 SGHTA and CDR2 FQGNSA. V was pared by 6 bases and J by 6 bases, with 14 bases between. The chain's CDR3 is CASRWRSSAGELFF. The CDR3 bases are TGTGCCAGCAGGTGGCGGTCTTCCGCCGGGGAGCTGTTTTTT.

This clonotype was seen a few times. The chain couples TRBV6-5 to TRBJ1-1; TRBD1 matches at 9 bases. The germline V gene has CDR1 MNHEY and CDR2 SVGAGI. This CDR3 is 13 amino acids long. The J segment lost 12 bases and the V segment lost 0 bases, leaving 5 bases of the junction unmatched. Written as DNA, the CDR3 is TGTGCCAGCAGTTACTCCGACAGGGGGAGTACTTTCTTT. Translating gives CASSYSDRGSTFF.

The chain couples TRBV14 to TRBJ2-7, with 7 bases lining up with TRBD1. J gave up 5 bases and V 3 bases, and 7 bases lay outside the gene matches. Germline values: CDR1 SGHDN, CDR2 FVKESK. CDR3 size: 14 residues. CDR3 amino acids: CASSQETGSDEQYF. The CDR3 DNA follows: TGTGCCAGCAGCCAGGAGACAGGGTCAGACGAGCAGTACTTC.

The table lists this clonotype with many counts. DNA of the CDR3: TGTGCCAGCTCCCAAAAATCTCTAGGTCCTAACTCCTTACGCGAGCAGTACTTC. This translates into CASSQKSLGPNSLREQYF. V usage is TRBV6-5 and J usage is TRBJ2-7, with D unresolved. Germline-derived CDR1 and CDR2 are MNHEY and SVGAGI. CDR3 length equals 18 residues. The germline V and J ends were trimmed by 8 bases and 6 bases, with 32 bases remaining between them.

This clonotype is medium-sized (0.01 to 0.1%) in the sample. This chain links TRBV29-1 with TRBJ2-1, with D perhaps TRBD2 (6 bases). The CDR3 contains 13 residues. Trimming stripped 8 bases from V and 5 bases from J, with 16 bases between. Per germline, CDR1 SQVTM and CDR2 ANQGSEA. CDR3 bases: TGCAGCCTAAATCCGGGACTTAACAATGAGCAGTTCTTC. It specifies CSLNPGLNNEQFF.

This clonotype qualifies as medium-sized (0.01 to 0.1%). The chain joins TRBV6-6 to TRBJ1-4; 7 positions match TRBD1. The CDR3 extends over 14 amino acids. Looked up from germline, CDR1 is MNHNY and CDR2 is SVGAGI (reference sequence). Trimming at V came to 7 bases and at J to 3 bases, leaving 5 bases not matched to a gene. The CDR3 coding sequence is TGTGCCAGCACCGCGGACAGGCCTAATGAAAAACTGTTTTTT. Translating it yields CASTADRPNEKLFF.

This clonotype ranks as medium-sized. This sequence joins TRBV5-6 and TRBJ1-1; D is unresolved. CDR1 and CDR2 (germline): SGHDT, YYEEEE. This CDR3 contains 14 residues. The ends were cut back, 1 base at V and 6 bases at J, with 13 bases in the middle. The CDR3 is CASSLSDRDAEAFF. The DNA for the CDR3 is TGTGCCAGCAGCTTGTCGGACCGCGACGCTGAAGCTTTCTTT.

This clonotype is medium-sized in the sample. This chain joins TRBV6-6 and TRBJ2-1; D could derive from TRBD1 or TRBD2 (5 bases each). The CDR3 has 14 residues. V dropped 6 bases and J dropped 6 bases, with 15 bases sitting between them. Germline assignment: CDR1 MNHNY and CDR2 SVGAGI (reference sequence). The CDR3 nucleotides read TGTGCCAGCAGCGCTCAGGGAGTAGTCAATGAGCAGTTCTTC. As protein: CASSAQGVVNEQFF.

In its sample, this clonotype ranks as medium-sized (0.01 to 0.1%). This chain joins TRBV19 and TRBJ1-6; 8 positions match TRBD1. The CDR3 totals 16 residues. Germline CDR1 LNHDA, CDR2 SQIVND (reference sequence). The trim removed 6 bases at V and 7 bases at J, leaving 11 bases unmatched. CDR3 DNA sequence: TGTGCCAGTAGCCTTTCCCCGGGACAGGACAATTCACCCCTCCACTTT. Amino acids: CASSLSPGQDNSPLHF.

The chain links TRBV28 to TRBJ2-7, with a tentative D call TRBD1 (6 bases). Germline CDR1 reads MDHEN; CDR2 reads SYDVKM. Trimming took 3 bases from V and 2 from J, leaving 14 bases between them. This CDR3 contains 15 residues. CDR3 nucleotides: TGTGCCAGCAGTTTGTCGGCAGGGGCGGCCTACGAGCAGTACTTC. It specifies CASSLSAGAAYEQYF.

This clonotype is classed as medium-sized. Here the CDR3 reads CASSYSGQGDQPQHF. The DNA for the CDR3 is TGTGCCAGCAGTTACTCCGGACAGGGAGACCAGCCCCAGCATTTT. The chain is built from TRBV6-2 or TRBV6-3 and TRBJ1-5; 8 nucleotides agree with TRBD1. J gave up 7 bases and V 0 bases, and 5 bases lay outside the gene matches. CDR1 and CDR2 from the germline V gene are MNHEY and SVGEGT. CDR3 size: 15 residues.